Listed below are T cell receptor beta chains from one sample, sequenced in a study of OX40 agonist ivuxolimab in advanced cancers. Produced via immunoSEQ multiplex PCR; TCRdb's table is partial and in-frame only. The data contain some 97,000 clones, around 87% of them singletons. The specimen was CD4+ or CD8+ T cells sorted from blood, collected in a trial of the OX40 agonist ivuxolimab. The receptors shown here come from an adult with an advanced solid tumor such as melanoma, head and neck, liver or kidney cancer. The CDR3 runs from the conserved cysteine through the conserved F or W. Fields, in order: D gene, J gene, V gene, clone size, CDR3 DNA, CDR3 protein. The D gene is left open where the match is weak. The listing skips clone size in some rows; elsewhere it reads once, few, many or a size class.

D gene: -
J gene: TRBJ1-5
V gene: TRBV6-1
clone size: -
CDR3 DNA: TGTGCCAGCTCTAGGGGGAGGGCTCAGCCCCAGCATTTT
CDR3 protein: CASSRGRAQPQHF

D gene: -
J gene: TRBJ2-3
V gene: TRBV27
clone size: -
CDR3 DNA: TGTGCCAGCAGTCCCCTGACAGGAGGGCGAACGCATACGCAGTATTTT
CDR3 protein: CASSPLTGGRTHTQYF

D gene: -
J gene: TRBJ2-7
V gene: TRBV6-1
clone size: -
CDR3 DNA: TGTGCCAGCAGTGACAGTATCGGGGAGTGGAACGAGCAGTACTTC
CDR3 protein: CASSDSIGEWNEQYF

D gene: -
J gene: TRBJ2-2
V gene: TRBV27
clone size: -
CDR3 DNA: TGTGCCAGCAGTTTTCTCAGGGCCACCGGGGAGCTGTTTTTT
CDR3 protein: CASSFLRATGELFF

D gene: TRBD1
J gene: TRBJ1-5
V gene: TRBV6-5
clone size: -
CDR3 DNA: TGTGCCAGCAGCCCAGACAGGGGGTCTCAGCCCCAGCATTTT
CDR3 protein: CASSPDRGSQPQHF

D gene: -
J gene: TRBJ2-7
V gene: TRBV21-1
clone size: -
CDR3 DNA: TGTGCCAGCAGCAAAGCGATCCAGGGCTACGAGCAGTACTTC
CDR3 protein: CASSKAIQGYEQYF

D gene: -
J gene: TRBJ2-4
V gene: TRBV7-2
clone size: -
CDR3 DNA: TGTGCCAGCAGCGGGTTAGCCAAAAACATTCAGTACTTC
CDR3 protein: CASSGLAKNIQYF

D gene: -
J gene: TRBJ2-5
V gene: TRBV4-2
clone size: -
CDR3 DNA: TGTGCCAGCAGCCAAGTCGGCAGTACGGAGACCCAGTACTTC
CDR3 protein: CASSQVGSTETQYF

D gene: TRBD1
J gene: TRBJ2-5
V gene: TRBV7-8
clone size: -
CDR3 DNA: TGTGCCAGCAGCCCTGGACAGGGGGCGTTGGAGACCCAGTACTTC
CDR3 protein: CASSPGQGALETQYF

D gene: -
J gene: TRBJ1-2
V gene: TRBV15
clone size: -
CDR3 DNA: TGTGCCACCAGCAACAGGGTAACAGGCGAAGGCTACACCTTC
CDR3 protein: CATSNRVTGEGYTF

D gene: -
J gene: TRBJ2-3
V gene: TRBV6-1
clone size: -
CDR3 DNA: TGTGCCAGCAGTGAAGCGCGTCAAGGGTGGGGAGATACGCAGTATTTT
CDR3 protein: CASSEARQGWGDTQYF

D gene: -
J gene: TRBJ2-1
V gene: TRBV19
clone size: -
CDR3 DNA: TGTGCCAGTAGTTTCGGGGCCAATGAGCAGTTCTTC
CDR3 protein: CASSFGANEQFF

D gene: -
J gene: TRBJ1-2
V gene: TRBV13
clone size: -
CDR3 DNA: TGTGCCAGCAGCTTAGGCGCCGGGACACTGGGGAATGGCTACACCTTC
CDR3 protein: CASSLGAGTLGNGYTF

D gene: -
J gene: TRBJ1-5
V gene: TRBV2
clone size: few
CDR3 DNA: TGTGCCAGCAGTGACTGGGGGAGCAATCAGCCCCAGCATTTT
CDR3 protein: CASSDWGSNQPQHF

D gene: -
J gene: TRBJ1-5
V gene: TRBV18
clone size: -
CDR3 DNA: TGTGCCAGCTCACCACAGTCGATGGATCAGCCCCAGCATTTT
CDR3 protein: CASSPQSMDQPQHF

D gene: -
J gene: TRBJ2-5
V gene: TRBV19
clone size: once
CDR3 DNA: TGTGCCAGTAGTGGGACTTTCCAAGAGACCCAGTACTTC
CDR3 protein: CASSGTFQETQYF

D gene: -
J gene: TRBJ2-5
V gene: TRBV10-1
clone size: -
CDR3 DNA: TGCGCCAGCACTCCTAGGGGGACCCAGTACTTC
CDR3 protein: CASTPRGTQYF

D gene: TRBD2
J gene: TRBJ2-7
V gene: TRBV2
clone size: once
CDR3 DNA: TGTGCCAGCAGCCCCGGGACTATCCTATCCTACGAGCAGTACTTC
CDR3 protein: CASSPGTILSYEQYF

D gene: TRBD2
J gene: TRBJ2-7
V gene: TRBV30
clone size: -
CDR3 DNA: TGTGCCTGGATGGGGGGGACTAGCTCCGAGCAGTACTTC
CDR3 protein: CAWMGGTSSEQYF

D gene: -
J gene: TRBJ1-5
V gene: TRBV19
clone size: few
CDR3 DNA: TGTGCCTCGAGCGGGGCTGGCAATCAGCCCCAGCATTTT
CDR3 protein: CASSGAGNQPQHF

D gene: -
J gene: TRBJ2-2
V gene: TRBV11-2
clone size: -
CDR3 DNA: TGTGCCAGCATCCCGGGACCTCAGCTCGAGAACACCGGGGAGCTGTTTTTT
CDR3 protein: CASIPGPQLENTGELFF

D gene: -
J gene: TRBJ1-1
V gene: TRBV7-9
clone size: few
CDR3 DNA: TGTGCCAGCAGCTTGTCGGCAATGAACACTGAAGCTTTCTTT
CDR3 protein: CASSLSAMNTEAFF

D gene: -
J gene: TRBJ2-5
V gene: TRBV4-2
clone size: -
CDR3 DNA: TGTGCCAGCAGCCAAGGCCCGGACCCTCAAGAGACCCAGTACTTC
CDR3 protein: CASSQGPDPQETQYF

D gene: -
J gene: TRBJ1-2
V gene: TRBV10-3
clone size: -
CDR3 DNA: TGTGCCATCAGCAGAGAATCCAACTATGGCTACACCTTC
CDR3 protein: CAISRESNYGYTF

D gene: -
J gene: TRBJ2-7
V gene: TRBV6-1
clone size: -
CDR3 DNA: TGTGCCAGCAGTCAAAGGGGGTTCTACGAGCAGTACTTC
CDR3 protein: CASSQRGFYEQYF

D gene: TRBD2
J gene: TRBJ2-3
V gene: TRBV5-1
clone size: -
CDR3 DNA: TGCGCCAGCAGCTTGGGGACTAGCGGGACCATCACAGATACGCAGTATTTT
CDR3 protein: CASSLGTSGTITDTQYF

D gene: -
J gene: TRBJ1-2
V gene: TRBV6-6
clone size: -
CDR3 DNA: TGTGCCAGCAGTTTGGAGGGGGACAACTATGGCTACACCTTC
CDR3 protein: CASSLEGDNYGYTF

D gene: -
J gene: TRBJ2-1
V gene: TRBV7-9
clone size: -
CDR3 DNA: TGTGCCAGCAGCGAGGACAGTTACAATGAGCAGTTCTTC
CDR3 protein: CASSEDSYNEQFF

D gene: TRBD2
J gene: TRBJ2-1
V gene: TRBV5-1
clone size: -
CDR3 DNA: TGCGCCAGCAGCCTGGGAGGGGCCGGCGATGAGCAGTTCTTC
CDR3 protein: CASSLGGAGDEQFF

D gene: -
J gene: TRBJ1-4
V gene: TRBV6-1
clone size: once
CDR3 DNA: TGTGCCAGCCCCCTCGTGGGCTGGCAGTTTTTT
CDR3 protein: CASPLVGWQFF

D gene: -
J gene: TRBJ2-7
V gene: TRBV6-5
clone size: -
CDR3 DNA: TGTGCCAGCAGTTACTCGATACAGGGATCCTACGAGCAGTACTTC
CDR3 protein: CASSYSIQGSYEQYF

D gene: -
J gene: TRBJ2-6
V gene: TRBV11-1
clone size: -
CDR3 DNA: TGTGCCAGCAGCTCCCAGGGGTCTGGGGCCAACGTCCTGACTTTC
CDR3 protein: CASSSQGSGANVLTF

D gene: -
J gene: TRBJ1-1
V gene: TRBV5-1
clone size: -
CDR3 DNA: TGCGCCAGCAGCTTGGGGGCAGGCCGGAGTAAAAACACTGAAGCTTTCTTT
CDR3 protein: CASSLGAGRSKNTEAFF

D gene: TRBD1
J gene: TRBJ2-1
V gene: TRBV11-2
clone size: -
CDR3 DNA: TGTGCCAGCAGCTTGGACAGGGGGCGAGGGAATGAGCAGTTCTTC
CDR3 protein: CASSLDRGRGNEQFF

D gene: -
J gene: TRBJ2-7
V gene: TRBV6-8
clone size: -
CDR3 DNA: TGTGCCAGCAGGATAGCTCCACACCGGGACAACTACGAGCAGTACTTC
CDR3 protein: CASRIAPHRDNYEQYF

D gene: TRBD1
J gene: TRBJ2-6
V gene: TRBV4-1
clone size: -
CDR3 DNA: TGCGCCAGCACCATAGGGACAGGGGGCGAGGGGGTGACTGGGGCCAACGTCCTGACTTTC
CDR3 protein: CASTIGTGGEGVTGANVLTF

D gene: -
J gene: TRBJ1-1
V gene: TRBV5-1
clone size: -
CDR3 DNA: TGCGCCAGCAGCTTGGAGGGAAGGAACACTGAAGCTTTCTTT
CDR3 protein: CASSLEGRNTEAFF

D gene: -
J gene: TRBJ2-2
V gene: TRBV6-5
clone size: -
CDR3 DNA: TGTGCCAGCAGTTTAGGAGCAGGGGCGAACACCGGGGAGCTGTTTTTT
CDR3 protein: CASSLGAGANTGELFF

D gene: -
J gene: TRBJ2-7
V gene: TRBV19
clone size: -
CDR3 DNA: TGTGCCAGTAGTATAGAGGGCCAGGGGTTCGAGCAGTACTTC
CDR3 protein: CASSIEGQGFEQYF

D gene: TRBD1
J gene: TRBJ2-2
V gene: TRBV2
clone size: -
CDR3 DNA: TGTGCCAGCAGCGGACAGGGGGTCGCGAACACCGGGGAGCTGTTTTTT
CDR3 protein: CASSGQGVANTGELFF

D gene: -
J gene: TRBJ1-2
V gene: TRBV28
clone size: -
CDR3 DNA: TGTGCCAGCAGTATTATATCAAACACAGCCCCTTTTGGCTACACCTTC
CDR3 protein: CASSIISNTAPFGYTF

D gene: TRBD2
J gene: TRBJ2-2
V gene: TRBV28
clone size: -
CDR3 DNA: TGTGCCAGCATAAGGCGGGAGACCGGGGAGCTGTTTTTT
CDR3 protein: CASIRRETGELFF

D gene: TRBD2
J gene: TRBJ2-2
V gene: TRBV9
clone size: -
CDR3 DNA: TGTGCCAGCAGCGGGGGACTAGCGGGAGTTAGCCGGGAGCTGTTTTTT
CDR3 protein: CASSGGLAGVSRELFF

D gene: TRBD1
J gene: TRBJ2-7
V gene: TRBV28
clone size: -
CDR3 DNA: TGTGCCAGTAAAGAACGGGGACAGGTAACCTACGAGCAGTACTTC
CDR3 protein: CASKERGQVTYEQYF

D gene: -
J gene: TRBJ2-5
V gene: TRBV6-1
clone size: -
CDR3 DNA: TGTGCCAGCAGTGGTTTTCTTCAGGAGACCCAGTACTTC
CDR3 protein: CASSGFLQETQYF

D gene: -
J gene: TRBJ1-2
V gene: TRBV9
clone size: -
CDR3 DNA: TGTGCCAGCAGCGACCGAGGGCTGGATGGCTACACCTTC
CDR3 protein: CASSDRGLDGYTF

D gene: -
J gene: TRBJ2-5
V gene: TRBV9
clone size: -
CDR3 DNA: TGTGCCAGCAGCGTAGGAAGGTCCGGGTGGGGCCGGGAGACCCAGTACTTC
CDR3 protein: CASSVGRSGWGRETQYF

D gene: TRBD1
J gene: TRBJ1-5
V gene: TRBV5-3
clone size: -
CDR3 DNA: TGTGCCAGAAGACAAGACAGGGTAAATCAGCCCCAGCATTTT
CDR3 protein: CARRQDRVNQPQHF

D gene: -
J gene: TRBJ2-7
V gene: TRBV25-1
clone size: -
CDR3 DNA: TGTGCCAGCACCGATGTAGGTTACGAGCAGTACTTC
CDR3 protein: CASTDVGYEQYF

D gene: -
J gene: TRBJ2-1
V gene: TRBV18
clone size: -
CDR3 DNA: TGTGCCAGCTCACGAGGGACACCCCGAGAGGGGTACAATGAGCAGTTCTTC
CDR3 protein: CASSRGTPREGYNEQFF

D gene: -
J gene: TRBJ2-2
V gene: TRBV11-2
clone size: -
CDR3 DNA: TGTGCCAGCAGCTTAGGACAGAACACCGGGGAGCTGTTTTTT
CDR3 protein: CASSLGQNTGELFF

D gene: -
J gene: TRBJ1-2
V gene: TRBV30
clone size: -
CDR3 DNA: TGTGCCTTCGAGAGGGGGGGGAGTTACACCTTC
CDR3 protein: CAFERGGSYTF

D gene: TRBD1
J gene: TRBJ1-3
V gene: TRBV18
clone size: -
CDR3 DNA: TGTGCCAGCTCAACCACGCGGGACAGGAGCTCTGGAAACACCATATATTTT
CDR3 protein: CASSTTRDRSSGNTIYF

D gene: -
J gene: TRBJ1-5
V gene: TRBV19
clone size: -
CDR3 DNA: TGTGCCAGCGCCGTGGCTCCCAATCAGCCCCAGCATTTT
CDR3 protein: CASAVAPNQPQHF

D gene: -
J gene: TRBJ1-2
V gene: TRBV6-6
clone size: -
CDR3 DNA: TGTGCCAGCAGTCCCCGAGGGGTAGCTAACTATGGCTACACCTTC
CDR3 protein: CASSPRGVANYGYTF

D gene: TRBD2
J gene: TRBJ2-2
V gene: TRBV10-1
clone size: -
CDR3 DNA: TGCGCCAGCGCGGGGGATTGGAACACCGGGGAGCTGTTTTTT
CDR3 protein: CASAGDWNTGELFF

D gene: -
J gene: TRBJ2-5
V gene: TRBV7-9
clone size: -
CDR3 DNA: TGTGCCAGCATCCCCCGCCGGGCGGGAGAGACCCAGTACTTC
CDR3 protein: CASIPRRAGETQYF

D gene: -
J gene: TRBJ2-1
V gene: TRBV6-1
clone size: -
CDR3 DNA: TGTGCCAGCAGTGAATTCCGGGGGAGCTACAATGAGCAGTTCTTC
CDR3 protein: CASSEFRGSYNEQFF